This T cell receptor beta chain emerged from a study of tumor-infiltrating lymphocytes in primary liver carcinoma. About the research overall: Through surgical resection, the patients' primary liver carcinoma was treated. Tumors were staged T1-T3 N0M0 and measured roughly 4.2 to 10 cm across.

Remarks on this clonotype: A read error is possible here, since a much larger clone lies one base away.

Unsorted whole blood yielded the blood RNA, and germline DNA was also extracted. The CDR3 extends over 15 amino acids. V was clipped by 4 bases and J by 12 bases; unmatched bases: 9. The V gene's germline CDR1 is MNHEY and CDR2 SVGEGT. Making TCR beta cDNA involved 400 to 600 ng total RNA and a constant-region primer. Three nested multiplex PCR rounds of slightly modified ARM-PCR generated TCR beta libraries. It was with TRBV1-TRBV30 forward primers and a C-beta reverse primer that the first two PCR rounds were run, at roughly 10 cycles each. A single record per CDR3 protein comes from TCRdb applying MiXCR to the multiplex PCR reads. The sample gives about 310,000 distinct CDR3 sequences, 45% to 70% of which show up once; about a sixth is in the top ten.

The chain has TRBV6-2 or TRBV6-3 and TRBJ2-1, with TRBD2 identical over 13 bases. The TCR was taken from a woman younger than 45 with primary liver carcinoma and hepatitis B virus infection. The sequenced sample was peripheral blood. This chain's CDR3 is CASSCPRTSGRSQFF. CDR3 nucleotide sequence: TGTGCCAGCAGTTGCCCCCGGACTAGCGGGAGATCGCAGTTCTTC.